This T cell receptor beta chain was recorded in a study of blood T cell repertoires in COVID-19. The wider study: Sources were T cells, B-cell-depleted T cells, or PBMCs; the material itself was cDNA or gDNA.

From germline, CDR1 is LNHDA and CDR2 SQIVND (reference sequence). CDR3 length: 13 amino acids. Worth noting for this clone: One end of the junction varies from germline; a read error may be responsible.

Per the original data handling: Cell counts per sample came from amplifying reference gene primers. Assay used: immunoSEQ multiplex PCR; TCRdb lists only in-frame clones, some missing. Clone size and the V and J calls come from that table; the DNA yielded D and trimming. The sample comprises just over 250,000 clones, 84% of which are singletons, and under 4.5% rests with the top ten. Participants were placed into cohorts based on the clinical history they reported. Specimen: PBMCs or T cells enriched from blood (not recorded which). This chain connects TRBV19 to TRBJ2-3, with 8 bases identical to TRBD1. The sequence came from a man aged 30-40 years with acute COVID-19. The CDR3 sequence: CASTGGFADTQYF. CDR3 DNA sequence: TGTGCGAGTACAGGGGGGTTCGCAGATACGCAGTATTTT.